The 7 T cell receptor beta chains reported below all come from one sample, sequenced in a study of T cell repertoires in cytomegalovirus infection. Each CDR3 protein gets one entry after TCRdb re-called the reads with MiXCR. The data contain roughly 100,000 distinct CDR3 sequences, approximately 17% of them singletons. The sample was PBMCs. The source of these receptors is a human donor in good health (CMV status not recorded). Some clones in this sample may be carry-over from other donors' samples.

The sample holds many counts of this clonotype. CDR3 nucleotides: TGCAGTGCTAGGGAAGGGGGACTCGAGCAGTACTTC. Translating gives CSAREGGLEQYF. V usage is TRBV20-1 and J usage is TRBJ2-7; either TRBD1 or TRBD2 may fit D (6 bases each). Per the germline V gene, CDR1 is DFQATT and CDR2 is SNEGSKA (reference sequence). V was cut by 3 bases and J by 6 bases, with 12 bases left in between. There are 12 residues in the CDR3.

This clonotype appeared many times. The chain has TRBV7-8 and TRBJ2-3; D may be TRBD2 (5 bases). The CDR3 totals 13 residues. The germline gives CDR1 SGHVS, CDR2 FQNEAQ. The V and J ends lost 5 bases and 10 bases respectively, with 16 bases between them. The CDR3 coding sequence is TGTGCCAGCAGCCTAACTAGAGAGGTGGCGCAGTATTTT. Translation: CASSLTREVAQYF.

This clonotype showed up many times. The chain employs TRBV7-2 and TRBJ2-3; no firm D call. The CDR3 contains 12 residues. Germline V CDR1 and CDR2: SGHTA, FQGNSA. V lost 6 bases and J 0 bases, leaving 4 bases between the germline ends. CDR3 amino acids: CASSSSTDTQYF. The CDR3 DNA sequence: TGTGCCAGCAGTAGTAGCACAGATACGCAGTATTTT.

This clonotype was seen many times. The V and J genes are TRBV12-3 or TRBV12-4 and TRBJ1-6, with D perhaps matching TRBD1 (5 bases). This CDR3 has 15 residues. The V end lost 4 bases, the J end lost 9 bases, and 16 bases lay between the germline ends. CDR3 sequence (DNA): TGTGCCAGCAGTTATGGTACAGGTGGAGGTTCACCCCTCCACTTT. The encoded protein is CASSYGTGGGSPLHF.

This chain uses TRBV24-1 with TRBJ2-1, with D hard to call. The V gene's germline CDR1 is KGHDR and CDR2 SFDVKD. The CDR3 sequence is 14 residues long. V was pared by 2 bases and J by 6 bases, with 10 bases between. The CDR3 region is CATSDSLQPNEQFF. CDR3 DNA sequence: TGTGCCACCAGTGATTCTTTACAGCCCAATGAGCAGTTCTTC.

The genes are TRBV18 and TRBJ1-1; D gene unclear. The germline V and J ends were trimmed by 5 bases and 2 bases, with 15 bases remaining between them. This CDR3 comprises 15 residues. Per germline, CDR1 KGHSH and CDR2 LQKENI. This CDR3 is CASSSLDFYNTEAFF. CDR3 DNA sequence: TGTGCCAGCTCATCCTTGGACTTTTACAACACTGAAGCTTTCTTT.

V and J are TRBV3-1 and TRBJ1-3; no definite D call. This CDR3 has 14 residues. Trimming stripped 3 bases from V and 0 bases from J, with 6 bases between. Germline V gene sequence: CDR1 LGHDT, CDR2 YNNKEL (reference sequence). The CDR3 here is CASSQQDSGNTIYF. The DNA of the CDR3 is TGTGCCAGCAGCCAGCAGGACTCTGGAAACACCATATATTTT.